The rows below give T cell receptor beta chains drawn from one sample of a study of blood T cell repertoires in COVID-19. Method: immunoSEQ multiplex PCR; TCRdb's copy keeps in-frame clones and lacks some. The sample carries a few hundred thousand clones, roughly 88% recorded once. Sequenced material: peripheral blood. All receptors come from a woman aged 25 to 45 with acute or convalescent COVID-19. Each CDR3 is given with its conserved first and last residue. D genes are given only for firm matches. Some rows have no size entry. The others give once, few or many, or a class for an expanded clone.

CDR3 DNA: TGTGCCAGCAGCTTGGGACAGGGGACGAATGATGAGCAGTTCTTC; CDR3 protein: CASSLGQGTNDEQFF; clone size: -; V gene: TRBV5-8; D gene: TRBD1; J gene: TRBJ2-1
CDR3 DNA: TGTGCCAGCAGCTTTTCCTCAGACACTGAAGCTTTCTTT; CDR3 protein: CASSFSSDTEAFF; clone size: -; V gene: TRBV11-3; D gene: -; J gene: TRBJ1-1
CDR3 DNA: TGTGCCGCCCCAGGGCAGGGCGAGACCCAGTACTTC; CDR3 protein: CAAPGQGETQYF; clone size: -; V gene: TRBV30; D gene: -; J gene: TRBJ2-5
CDR3 DNA: TGTGCCAGCAGCGCCCGATCTAGCGCCACCTACGAGCAGTACTTC; CDR3 protein: CASSARSSATYEQYF; clone size: -; V gene: TRBV9; D gene: -; J gene: TRBJ2-7
CDR3 DNA: TGTGCCAGCAGCTTATCCGGGGGGCACGGCTACACCTTC; CDR3 protein: CASSLSGGHGYTF; clone size: -; V gene: TRBV7-9; D gene: -; J gene: TRBJ1-2
CDR3 DNA: TGTGCCAGCAGCCAAGGGGGACAGCCTAATCAGCCCCAGCATTTT; CDR3 protein: CASSQGGQPNQPQHF; clone size: -; V gene: TRBV3-1/TRBV3-2; D gene: TRBD1; J gene: TRBJ1-5
CDR3 DNA: TGTGCCAGCAAAGGACAGGGACCTAGCACAGATACGCAGTATTTT; CDR3 protein: CASKGQGPSTDTQYF; clone size: -; V gene: TRBV2; D gene: TRBD1; J gene: TRBJ2-3
CDR3 DNA: TGTGCCAGCAGCCATTTCAGGGAGAACACTGAAGCTTTCTTT; CDR3 protein: CASSHFRENTEAFF; clone size: -; V gene: TRBV14; D gene: -; J gene: TRBJ1-1
CDR3 DNA: TGTGCCAGCAGCTTGGGTGGTAGCGTCTACGAGCAGTACTTC; CDR3 protein: CASSLGGSVYEQYF; clone size: -; V gene: TRBV5-6; D gene: -; J gene: TRBJ2-7
CDR3 DNA: TGCACCAGCAGCCTCCCGGGGAGCGGGACAGATACGCAGTATTTT; CDR3 protein: CTSSLPGSGTDTQYF; clone size: once; V gene: TRBV1; D gene: -; J gene: TRBJ2-3
CDR3 DNA: TGTGCCAGTATCCCAGGGGGACAACCCTACGAGCAGTACTTC; CDR3 protein: CASIPGGQPYEQYF; clone size: -; V gene: TRBV19; D gene: TRBD1; J gene: TRBJ2-7